This TCR beta chain is from a study of graft-versus-host responses after intestinal transplantation. Turning to the study itself: Anti-thymocyte globulin was used for induction in all recipients, who then took tacrolimus and steroids for approximately 3 years. Study results and limitations: Levels of circulating GvH clones at their peak were associated with early post-transplant HvG declines.

This clone was counted once. Its antigen is unidentified. This CDR3 contains 14 residues. Trimming removed 6 bases at V and 1 base at J, with 11 bases between. CDR1 is MNHNS and CDR2 is SASEGT in the germline V gene. TCRdb's copy holds only in-frame clones and misses some; the assay was immunoSEQ multiplex PCR. The data show 90,000 to 95,000 clones, over 80% seen once. The V gene is TRBV6-1, the J gene TRBJ2-3; D may correspond to TRBD1 or TRBD2 (6 bases each). The TCR originated in a human donor who received an intestinal transplant. The sample was unstimulated CD8+ T cells sorted from spleen or lymph node cells, taken before intestinal transplant. Here the CDR3 reads CASRDGGRTDTQYF. The DNA for the CDR3 is TGTGCCAGCAGAGACGGGGGCCGCACAGATACGCAGTATTTT.